This is a list of T cell receptor beta chains from one sample in a study of T cells in Graves' hyperthyroidism and ophthalmopathy. MiXCR was run by TCRdb on the multiplex PCR reads, yielding one entry per CDR3 protein. The sample has 460,000 or so distinct CDR3 sequences; approximately 14% are singletons. The source material was blood. Every receptor here comes from a woman aged 18-30 years with Graves' hyperthyroidism. Both conserved end residues are part of each CDR3. Fields, in order: clone size, V gene, D gene, J gene, CDR3 protein, CDR3 DNA. D genes are given only for firm matches. Size is stated for part of the rows, as once, few or many counts, or as a class when the clone is expanded.

clone_size: many; v_call: TRBV7-9; d_call: TRBD1; j_call: TRBJ2-5; cdr3_aa: CASRSTGLGETQYF; cdr3_nt: TGTGCCAGCAGGTCGACAGGGTTAGGGGAGACCCAGTACTTC
clone_size: .; v_call: TRBV5-4; d_call: TRBD2; j_call: TRBJ2-3; cdr3_aa: CASSLDMASGGADTQYF; cdr3_nt: TGTGCCAGCAGCTTGGATATGGCTAGCGGAGGGGCAGATACGCAGTATTTT
clone_size: many; v_call: TRBV6-2/TRBV6-3; d_call: TRBD2; j_call: TRBJ2-7; cdr3_aa: CATRTSGRTSYEQYF; cdr3_nt: TGTGCCACTCGGACTAGCGGGAGGACCTCCTACGAGCAGTACTTC
clone_size: many; v_call: TRBV7-6; d_call: .; j_call: TRBJ2-3; cdr3_aa: CASSLARPDTQYF; cdr3_nt: TGTGCCAGCAGCTTAGCGCGGCCAGATACGCAGTATTTT
clone_size: few; v_call: TRBV30; d_call: TRBD1; j_call: TRBJ1-1; cdr3_aa: CAGEEGATEAFF; cdr3_nt: TGTGCCGGGGAGGAGGGGGCGACTGAAGCTTTCTTT
clone_size: many; v_call: TRBV7-3; d_call: .; j_call: TRBJ2-2; cdr3_aa: CASSFSGAGGTGELFF; cdr3_nt: TGTGCCAGCAGCTTTTCTGGGGCCGGGGGCACCGGGGAGCTGTTTTTT
clone_size: many; v_call: TRBV2; d_call: .; j_call: TRBJ2-7; cdr3_aa: CASSDLLEDYEQYF; cdr3_nt: TGTGCCAGCAGTGATTTACTAGAGGACTACGAGCAGTACTTC
clone_size: .; v_call: TRBV30; d_call: TRBD1; j_call: TRBJ2-2; cdr3_aa: CAWSVGGMSTGELFF; cdr3_nt: TGTGCCTGGAGTGTAGGGGGCATGAGCACCGGGGAGCTGTTTTTT
clone_size: many; v_call: TRBV29-1; d_call: .; j_call: TRBJ2-7; cdr3_aa: CSVEDSYEQYF; cdr3_nt: TGCAGCGTAGAGGACTCCTACGAGCAGTACTTC
clone_size: .; v_call: TRBV7-9; d_call: .; j_call: TRBJ1-4; cdr3_aa: CASSWGGAGEKLFF; cdr3_nt: TGTGCCAGCAGCTGGGGGGGCGCGGGTGAAAAACTGTTTTTT
clone_size: many; v_call: TRBV20-1; d_call: .; j_call: TRBJ2-5; cdr3_aa: CSAEGRASVKETQYF; cdr3_nt: TGCAGTGCCGAGGGGCGGGCGTCCGTCAAAGAGACCCAGTACTTC
clone_size: .; v_call: TRBV10-1; d_call: .; j_call: TRBJ1-1; cdr3_aa: CASRQDGGSEAFF; cdr3_nt: TGCGCCAGCCGACAGGATGGTGGTTCTGAAGCTTTCTTT
clone_size: many; v_call: TRBV3-1; d_call: .; j_call: TRBJ1-5; cdr3_aa: CASSQDAGNQPQHF; cdr3_nt: TGTGCCAGCAGCCAAGATGCCGGGAATCAGCCCCAGCATTTT
clone_size: .; v_call: TRBV20-1; d_call: .; j_call: TRBJ1-5; cdr3_aa: CSASQGNQPQHF; cdr3_nt: TGCAGTGCTAGTCAGGGCAATCAGCCCCAGCATTTT
clone_size: .; v_call: TRBV27; d_call: TRBD1; j_call: TRBJ2-1; cdr3_aa: CASFARGQGAYNEQFF; cdr3_nt: TGTGCCAGCTTTGCTAGGGGACAGGGGGCCTACAATGAGCAGTTCTTC
clone_size: many; v_call: TRBV6-1; d_call: .; j_call: TRBJ1-1; cdr3_aa: CASREGSPNTEAFF; cdr3_nt: TGTGCCAGCAGAGAGGGCAGTCCGAACACTGAAGCTTTCTTT
clone_size: many; v_call: TRBV9; d_call: TRBD2; j_call: TRBJ2-3; cdr3_aa: CASSVAALAGGRDTQYF; cdr3_nt: TGTGCCAGCAGCGTAGCTGCGCTAGCGGGAGGGAGGGATACGCAGTATTTT
clone_size: .; v_call: TRBV20-1; d_call: TRBD1; j_call: TRBJ1-5; cdr3_aa: CSAPTGIDQPQHF; cdr3_nt: TGCAGTGCTCCGACAGGGATAGATCAGCCCCAGCATTTT
clone_size: many; v_call: TRBV24-1; d_call: TRBD2; j_call: TRBJ2-1; cdr3_aa: CATSDSSGSTREQFF; cdr3_nt: TGTGCCACCAGTGATTCAAGCGGGAGTACGCGTGAGCAGTTCTTC
clone_size: many; v_call: TRBV5-5; d_call: .; j_call: TRBJ2-1; cdr3_aa: CASSGDPSYNEQFF; cdr3_nt: TGTGCCAGCAGCGGAGACCCCTCCTACAATGAGCAGTTCTTC